This TCR beta chain was sequenced for a study of PD-L1 blockade in urothelial cancer. As for the study in general: Patients' prior chemotherapy regimens numbered 0 to 3. Blood was analyzed 3 weeks (second dose) and 6 weeks after treatment start.

Each PCR received spiked synthetic TCR analog templates. Sequencing used immunoSEQ multiplex PCR; TCRdb keeps in-frame clones, though not all of them. This sample has 70,000 to 95,000 clones, with roughly 84% found just once. Time point reported: pretreatment peripheral blood. This sequence was found in a man aged 55-75 years with urothelial cancer. This material consisted of PBMCs, taken around atezolizumab (anti-PD-L1) treatment.

CDR3 in DNA: TGTGCCAGCAGCTTAGGGACTCCATCCTACGAGCAGTACTTC. This codes for CASSLGTPSYEQYF. The chain links TRBV5-4 to TRBJ2-7; D possibly corresponds to TRBD2 (6 bases). Trimming took 2 bases from V and 1 from J, leaving 10 bases between them. CDR1 SGHNT and CDR2 YYREEE come from the germline V gene (reference sequence). This CDR3 is 14 amino acids long.